This T cell receptor (beta chain) was obtained from a study of T cells and Merkel cell carcinoma outcomes. Study-level findings and limits: Merkel cell carcinoma outcomes were reportedly predicted by repertoire and T-cell density.

CDR1 and CDR2 (germline): SGHAT, FQNNGV. The V and J ends lost 7 bases and 1 base respectively, with 19 bases between them. CDR3 size: 16 residues. Worth noting for this clone: Its antigen is currently unknown.

Repertoires were generated with immunoSEQ multiplex PCR, while TCRdb's copy carries only in-frame clones and drops some. Among about 4,200 clones listed, roughly 92% were seen once. The material sequenced was tumor tissue from Merkel cell carcinoma. The genes are TRBV11-2 and TRBJ1-1, with D possibly matching TRBD1 (5 bases). This TCR was recovered from a human donor with Merkel cell carcinoma. In DNA, the CDR3 is TGTGCCAGCACCTCGTTGACCAGGGTCGGGAACACTGAAGCTTTCTTT. Amino acids: CASTSLTRVGNTEAFF.